The clone carrying this T cell receptor (beta chain) has a single count. Antigen specificity is unknown. The donor group consisted of healthy Finnish infants who were having corrective surgery for congenital heart defects. A roughly 0.45-1 mL peripheral blood aliquot was taken intraoperatively from four of eight donors. Blood DNA came from all available leukocytes, not a fixed cell number. V shed 5 bases and J shed 0 bases, with 15 bases lying between them. Germline CDR1 is MGHDK and CDR2 is SYGVNS. This CDR3 is 16 amino acids long. This specimen comes from a study of human thymus T cells. Study-level points and caveats: Thymic and blood repertoires showed apparently biased V and J gene usage.

Measured with immunoSEQ multiplex PCR; TCRdb has only the in-frame clones, and not every one. The repertoire holds 40,000 to 55,000 clones, 94% seen once, with about 0.13% in the top ten. This chain connects TRBV25-1 to TRBJ2-3, with D perhaps being TRBD1 or TRBD2 (6 bases each). This receptor was taken from a boy younger than two with a congenital heart defect but otherwise immunologically healthy. The specimen sequenced was blood. CDR3 amino acids: CASSPRGGTSTDTQYF. The CDR3 DNA reads TGTGCCAGCAGTCCCAGAGGGGGGACTAGCACAGATACGCAGTATTTT.